This T cell receptor (beta chain) was sequenced for a study of blood T cell repertoires in COVID-19. Study context: Samples of COVID-19 (acute and convalescent) were obtained from the United States, Italy and Spain. In each case, the material was cDNA or gDNA derived from T cells, B-cell-depleted T cells, or PBMCs.

Original data processing: Reference gene primers were amplified, and this amplification served to estimate nucleated cell counts. Profiled with immunoSEQ multiplex PCR; TCRdb holds only in-frame clones, not every one. V and J calls and clone size are as listed in that table; D and trimming were resolved from the DNA. In the table there are 350,000 or so clones, 87% of which are singletons. The CDR3 is made up of 17 amino acids. The germline V and J ends were trimmed by 5 bases and 3 bases, with 20 bases remaining between them. Per the germline V gene, CDR1 is LNHDA and CDR2 is SQIVND (reference sequence).

The TCR originated in a woman between 25 and 40 years old with COVID-19, enrolled during active disease. The rearrangement links TRBV19 to TRBJ2-1, with a tentative D call TRBD1 (5 bases). Sequenced: peripheral blood. CDR3 coding DNA: TGTGCCAGTAGTCTCCTTACGACAGACAATATCTACAATGAGCAGTTCTTC. The encoded protein is CASSLLTTDNIYNEQFF.